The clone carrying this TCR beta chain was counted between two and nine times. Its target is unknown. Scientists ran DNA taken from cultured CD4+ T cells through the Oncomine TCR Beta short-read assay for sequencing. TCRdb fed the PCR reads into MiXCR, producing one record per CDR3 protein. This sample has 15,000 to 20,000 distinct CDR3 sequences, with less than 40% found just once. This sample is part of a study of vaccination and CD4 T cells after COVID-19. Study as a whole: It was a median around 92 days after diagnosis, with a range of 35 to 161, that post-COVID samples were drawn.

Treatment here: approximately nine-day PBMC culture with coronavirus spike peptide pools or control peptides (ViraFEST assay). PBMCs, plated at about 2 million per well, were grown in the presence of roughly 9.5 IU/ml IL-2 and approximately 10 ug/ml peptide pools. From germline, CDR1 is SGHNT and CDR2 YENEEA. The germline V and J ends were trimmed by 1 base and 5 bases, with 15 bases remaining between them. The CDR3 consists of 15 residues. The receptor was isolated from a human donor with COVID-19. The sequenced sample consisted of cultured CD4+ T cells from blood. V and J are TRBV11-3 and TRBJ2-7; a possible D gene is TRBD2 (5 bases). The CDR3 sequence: CASSLGVSGSDEQYF. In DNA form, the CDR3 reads TGTGCCAGCAGCTTAGGGGTGTCGGGTAGCGACGAGCAGTACTTC.